The present T cell receptor beta chain was sequenced within a study of cytomegalovirus exposure and HLA in healthy donors. V lost 0 bases to trimming and J lost 0 bases, with 9 bases between them. The CDR3 covers 15 residues. Looked up from germline, CDR1 is GTSNPN and CDR2 is SVGIG (reference sequence). Findings and limits, study-wide: The study flagged around 160 TCR beta chains as cytomegalovirus-associated.

Regarding this clone: Its target is unknown.

PCR employed 60 Vbeta and 13 Jbeta primers. Sequencing used immunoSEQ multiplex PCR; TCRdb keeps in-frame clones, though not all of them. Altogether 150,000 to 200,000 clones are present, about 73% being singletons, with the ten largest covering less than 15%. This sequence was found in a woman in her fifties or sixties in good health and CMV-seropositive. The chain is built from TRBV30 and TRBJ2-4; possibly TRBD2 for D (5 bases). The sequencing sample was made of PBMCs. The CDR3 sequence: CAWSVRAIAKNIQYF. In DNA form, the CDR3 reads TGTGCCTGGAGTGTGCGGGCCATAGCCAAAAACATTCAGTACTTC.